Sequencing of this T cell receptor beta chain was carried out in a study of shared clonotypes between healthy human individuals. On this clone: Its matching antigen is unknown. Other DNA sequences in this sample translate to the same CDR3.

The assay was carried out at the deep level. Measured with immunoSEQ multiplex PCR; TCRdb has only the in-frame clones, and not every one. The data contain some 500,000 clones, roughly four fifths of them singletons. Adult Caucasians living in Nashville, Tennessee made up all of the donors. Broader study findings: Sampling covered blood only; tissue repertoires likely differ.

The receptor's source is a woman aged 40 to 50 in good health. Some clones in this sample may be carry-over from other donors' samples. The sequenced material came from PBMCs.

The CDR3 reads CATSRDRGETQYF. For the CDR3, the DNA is TGTGCCACCAGCAGAGACCGCGGGGAGACCCAGTACTTC. The chain joins TRBV15 to TRBJ2-5, with a possible D match to TRBD2 (5 bases). This CDR3 has 13 residues. Trimming took off 0 bases at V and 5 bases at J, with 7 bases between the two ends. CDR1 and CDR2 (germline): LNHNV, YYDKDF (reference sequence).